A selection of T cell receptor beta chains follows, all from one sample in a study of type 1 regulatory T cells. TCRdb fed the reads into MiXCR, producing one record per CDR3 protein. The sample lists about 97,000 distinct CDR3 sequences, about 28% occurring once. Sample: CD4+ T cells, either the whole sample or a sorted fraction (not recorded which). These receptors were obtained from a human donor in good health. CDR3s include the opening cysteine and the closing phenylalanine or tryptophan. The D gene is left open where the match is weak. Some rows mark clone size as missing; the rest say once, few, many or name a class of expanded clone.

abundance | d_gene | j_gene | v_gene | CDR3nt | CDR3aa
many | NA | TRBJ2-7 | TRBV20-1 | TGCAGTGCTAGGTCGGTGGCGTCCTACGAGCAGTACTTC | CSARSVASYEQYF
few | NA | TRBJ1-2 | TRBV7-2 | TGTGCCAGCAGCTTAGTAGTCCAGGATAGCTATGGCTACACCTTC | CASSLVVQDSYGYTF
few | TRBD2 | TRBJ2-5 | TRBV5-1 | TGCGCCAGCAGCTTGAATGCCGATAGCGGGGGACAAGAGACCCAGTACTTC | CASSLNADSGGQETQYF
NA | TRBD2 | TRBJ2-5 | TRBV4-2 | TGTGCCAGCAGCCAAGTAGCATTCGCGCTAGCGGGAGGGCAAGAGACCCAGTACTTC | CASSQVAFALAGGQETQYF
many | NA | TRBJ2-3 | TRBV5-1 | TGCGCCAGCAGCTTGGCCCCCCCGGTCCGCACAGATACGCAGTATTTT | CASSLAPPVRTDTQYF
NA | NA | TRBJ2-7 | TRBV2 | TGTGCCAGCAGCGAACAGGACATATCCTACGAGCAGTACTTC | CASSEQDISYEQYF
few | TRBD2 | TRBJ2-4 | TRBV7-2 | TGTGCCAGCAGCTTACCACAGACTAGCGGGAGGGTTACGTACGTGCCCAAAAACATTCAGTACTTC | CASSLPQTSGRVTYVPKNIQYF
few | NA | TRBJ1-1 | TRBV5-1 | TGCGCCAGCAGCTTGGGACAGGAGAACACTGAAGCTTTCTTT | CASSLGQENTEAFF
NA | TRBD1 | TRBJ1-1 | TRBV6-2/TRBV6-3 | TGTGCCAGCAGTTCTATCCCGGGACAGGGAAAGAGGAAGGGAACTGAAGCTTTCTTT | CASSSIPGQGKRKGTEAFF
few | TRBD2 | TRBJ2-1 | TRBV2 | TGTGCCAGCACCGCTGACTCGCTAGCGGGAGTTCGCAATGAGCAGTTCTTC | CASTADSLAGVRNEQFF
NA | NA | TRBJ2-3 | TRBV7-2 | TGTGCCAGCAGCTTATCGGGACTTCTCACAGATACGCAGTATTTT | CASSLSGLLTDTQYF
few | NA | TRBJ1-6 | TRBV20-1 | TGCAGTGCTAGAGTGGAGAGCCGGGCCAATTCACCCCTCCACTTT | CSARVESRANSPLHF
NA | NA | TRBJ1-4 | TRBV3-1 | TGTGCCAGCAGCCAAGACGGGGATGAAAAACTGTTTTTT | CASSQDGDEKLFF
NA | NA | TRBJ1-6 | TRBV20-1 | TGCAGCTCTGGGGTTCCGAATTCACCCCTCCACTTT | CSSGVPNSPLHF
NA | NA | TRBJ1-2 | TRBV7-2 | TGTGCCAGCAGCGGGGGGACACGGGGCTACACCTTC | CASSGGTRGYTF
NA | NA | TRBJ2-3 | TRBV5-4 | TGTGCCAGCAGCGGGAGCTCGACTAGCACAGATACGCAGTATTTT | CASSGSSTSTDTQYF
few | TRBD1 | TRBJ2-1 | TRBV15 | TGTGCCACCAGCAGAGGCGACAGGGGGATCGATGAGCAGTTCTTC | CATSRGDRGIDEQFF
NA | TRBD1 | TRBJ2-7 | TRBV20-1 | TGCAGTACTCACGGGGACAGATCCTACGAGCAGTACTTC | CSTHGDRSYEQYF
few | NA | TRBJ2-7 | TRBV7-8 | TGTGCCAGCAGTTCTAGTCTTGGGGTTTCCTACGAGCAGTACTTC | CASSSSLGVSYEQYF
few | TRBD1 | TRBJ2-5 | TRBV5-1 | TGCGCCAGCAGCCTAAAATTGCGGACAGGACCCCAAGAGACCCAGTACTTC | CASSLKLRTGPQETQYF
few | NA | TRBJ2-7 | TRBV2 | TGTGCCAGCAGGTTGGACACCTCCTACGAGCAGTACTTC | CASRLDTSYEQYF
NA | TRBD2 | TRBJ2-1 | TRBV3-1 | TGTGCCAGCAGCTCTAGCGGAGACTACAATGAGCAGTTCTTC | CASSSSGDYNEQFF
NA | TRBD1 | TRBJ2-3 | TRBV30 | TGTGCCTGGTCCGGGACAGGCACAGATACGCAGTATTTT | CAWSGTGTDTQYF
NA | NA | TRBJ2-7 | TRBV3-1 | TGTGCCAGCAGCCTAAAAAGTGAGAGCTCCTACGAGCAGTACTTC | CASSLKSESSYEQYF
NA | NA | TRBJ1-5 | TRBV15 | TGTGCCACCAGCAGAGGGTCGAATCAGCCCCAGCATTTT | CATSRGSNQPQHF
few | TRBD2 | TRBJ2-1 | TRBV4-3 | TGCGCCAGCAGCCACCCCAGCGGGAGGGCCGGGGATGAGCAGTTCTTC | CASSHPSGRAGDEQFF
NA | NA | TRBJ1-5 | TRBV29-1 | TGCAGCGTTCAACAGGGTGGCAATCAGCCCCAGCATTTT | CSVQQGGNQPQHF
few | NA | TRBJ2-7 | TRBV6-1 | TGTGCCAGCAGCGGGATAATATTGCCAAGGGACGAGCAGTACTTC | CASSGIILPRDEQYF
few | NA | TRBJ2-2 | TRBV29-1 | TGCAGTGTTGTTCGGTCGACGGGCGGGGAGCTGTTTTTT | CSVVRSTGGELFF
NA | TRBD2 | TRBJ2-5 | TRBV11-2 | TGTGCCAGCAGCTTGACTAGCGCAACCCAGTACTTC | CASSLTSATQYF
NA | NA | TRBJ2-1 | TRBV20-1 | TGCAGTGCTACCAGTCCGTTCGGGCTAGCCAGCGTCAATGAGCAGTTCTTC | CSATSPFGLASVNEQFF
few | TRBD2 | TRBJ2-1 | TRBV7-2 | TGTGCCAGCAGCCCCCGGACTAGCTCCCCCGCTTGGCAGTTCTTC | CASSPRTSSPAWQFF
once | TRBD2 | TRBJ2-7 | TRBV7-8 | TGTGCCAGCAGCTTAGCAGGACTAGCGGGCCAGTACGAGCAGTACTTC | CASSLAGLAGQYEQYF
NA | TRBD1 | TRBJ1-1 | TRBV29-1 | TGCAGCGTTGAAGGGGTCAGGGGGACTGAAGCTTTCTTT | CSVEGVRGTEAFF
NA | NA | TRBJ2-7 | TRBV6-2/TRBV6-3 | TGTGCCAGCAGCGATCGTGGATACGAGCAGTACTTC | CASSDRGYEQYF